Sequencing of this T cell receptor beta chain was carried out in a study of prognosis after radiotherapy for stage I lung cancer. Study information: The authors enrolled stage I non-small cell lung cancer patients between early 2018 and January 2019. Study-wide findings and caveats: Post-therapy Shannon entropy was lower in patients developing distant metastases following stereotactic body radiation therapy.

Concerning this clonotype: What it recognizes is unknown.

From genomic DNA, two-round multiplex PCR was used to amplify TCR beta CDR3. Amplification in first-round PCR relied on primers specific to each TRBV and TRBJ gene. TCRdb re-analysed the multiplex PCR reads in MiXCR, keeping a single row per CDR3 protein. This repertoire shows 20,000 to 30,000 distinct CDR3 sequences, around 30% found once; its top ten account for roughly a third. This TCR was sampled from a donor of 50 years or more with non-small cell lung cancer. Sequences were derived from PBMCs, sampled before or after stereotactic body radiation therapy (not recorded which).

The CDR3 nucleotides are TGTGCCAGCAGCCCCAAGGGAACAACTAATGAAAAACTGTTTTTT. Protein sequence: CASSPKGTTNEKLFF. V is TRBV7-9 and J is TRBJ1-4; D gene uncertain. Trimming pared 5 bases from V and 0 bases from J, leaving 10 bases between. The length of the CDR3 is 15 residues. Germline V CDR1 and CDR2: SEHNR, FQNEAQ (reference sequence).